These 11 T cell receptor beta chains were all obtained from the same sample, sequenced in a study of cytomegalovirus exposure and HLA in healthy donors. Both 60 Vbeta primers and 13 Jbeta primers went into the PCR. Sequencing was performed with immunoSEQ multiplex PCR; in TCRdb, only in-frame clones are kept and a portion is missing. This repertoire comprises tens of thousands of clones; its ten largest clones make up approximately 1%. The sequenced material came from PBMCs. The receptor source for this set is a young woman in good health and CMV-seronegative.

This chain joins TRBV19 and TRBJ1-5; a possible D gene is TRBD1 (5 bases). CDR1 is LNHDA and CDR2 is SQIVND in the germline V gene (reference sequence). V shed 7 bases and J shed 4 bases, with 14 bases lying between them. The CDR3 covers 14 residues. CDR3 amino acids: CASTPTARNQPQHF. DNA of the CDR3: TGTGCCAGTACCCCGACAGCGCGTAATCAGCCCCAGCATTTT.

The rearrangement links TRBV6-1 to TRBJ1-1; no firm D call. CDR1 is MNHNS and CDR2 is SASEGT in the germline V gene. V was trimmed by 6 bases and J by 4 bases, leaving 18 bases between them. The length of the CDR3 is 15 residues. In DNA, the CDR3 is TGTGCCAGCAGACACGAAGGAGGTTTGAGCACTGAAGCTTTCTTT. This codes for CASRHEGGLSTEAFF.

As DNA, the CDR3 is TGTGCCAGCAGCCACAGGGGCGTCACTGGAAACACCATATATTTT. It specifies CASSHRGVTGNTIYF. The rearrangement joins TRBV25-1 to TRBJ1-3, with 7 positions matching TRBD1. Germline V CDR1 and CDR2: MGHDK, SYGVNS. Germline trimming cut 6 bases from V and 2 bases from J; bases unmatched to any gene: 7. This CDR3 comprises 15 residues. Looking up the rest from reference TRBV25-1 and TRBJ1-3 gives the full variable domain: EADIYQTPRYLVIGTGKKITLECSQTMGHDKMYWYQQDPGMELHLIHYSYGVNSTEKGDLSSESTVSRIRTEHFPLTLESARPSHTSQYLCASSHRGVTGNTIYFGEGSWLTVV.

The chain combines TRBV30 with TRBJ2-7; weak D call: TRBD1 (6 bases). CDR1 and CDR2 (germline): GTSNPN, SVGIG (reference sequence). This CDR3 region has 13 residues. Trimming cost V 5 bases and J 0 bases, with 11 bases left between them. The CDR3 is CAWGTGSSYEQYF. The CDR3 region has the DNA TGTGCCTGGGGAACAGGGAGCTCCTACGAGCAGTACTTC.

The chain is built from TRBV6-6 and TRBJ2-7; 15 positions agree with TRBD2. Germline V CDR1 and CDR2: MNHNY, SVGAGI (reference sequence). After removal of 4 bases from V and 4 bases from J, the junction contained 5 bases not matched to a gene. The CDR3 loop spans 16 amino acids. CDR3 sequence (DNA): TGTGCCAGCAGTTCCGGACTAGCGGGGGGGAATTACGAGCAGTACTTC. Encoded protein: CASSSGLAGGNYEQYF.

This rearrangement joins TRBV2 to TRBJ2-7; TRBD2 aligns across 10 bases. Germline-derived CDR1 and CDR2 are SNHLY and FYNNEI. J lost 2 bases, V lost 1 base, and 5 bases had no gene match. CDR3 length: 16 residues. The CDR3 DNA follows: TGTGCCAGCAGTGAAGGACCTAGCGGGAGCGCCTACGAGCAGTACTTC. Its protein product is CASSEGPSGSAYEQYF.

The chain has TRBV19 and TRBJ2-2; the match to TRBD1 covers 7 bases. V shed 7 bases and J 1 base; nucleotides not matched to a gene: 9. Germline CDR1 is LNHDA and CDR2 is SQIVND (reference sequence). The CDR3 contains 16 residues. CDR3: CASNPWGTVNTGELFF. The CDR3, as DNA: TGTGCCAGTAACCCTTGGGGGACAGTGAACACCGGGGAGCTGTTTTTT.

This chain joins TRBV6-1 and TRBJ2-1, with 10 bases aligning to TRBD2. V shed 4 bases and J 6 bases; nucleotides not matched to a gene: 9. The CDR3 covers 16 residues. From germline, CDR1 is MNHNS and CDR2 SASEGT. In DNA form, the CDR3 reads TGTGCCAGCAGTGCCGGTCTAGCGGGGGTGGGCAATGAGCAGTTCTTC. Amino acids: CASSAGLAGVGNEQFF.

The chain employs TRBV11-2 and TRBJ1-2; D might be TRBD1 (6 bases). The CDR3 loop spans 14 amino acids. CDR1 is SGHAT, CDR2 FQNNGV, per germline. Trimming left V 5 bases short and J 6 bases short, with 16 bases between. CDR3 sequence: CASSPTRGLDGYTF. As DNA, the CDR3 is TGTGCCAGCAGCCCCACCAGGGGTCTGGATGGCTACACCTTC.

The CDR3 loop reads CASSPRGPTEAFF. CDR3 sequence (DNA): TGTGCCAGCTCACCGCGAGGGCCCACTGAAGCTTTCTTT. The V gene is TRBV18, the J gene TRBJ1-1; D uncertain. CDR1 is KGHSH, CDR2 LQKENI, per germline. The CDR3 has 13 amino acids. Trimming took off 3 bases at V and 4 bases at J, with 9 bases between the two ends.

The chain joins TRBV27 to TRBJ2-7, with a possible D match to TRBD1 (6 bases). Deletions cut 1 base from V and 1 base from J, with 8 bases between. This CDR3 comprises 14 residues. The germline V gene encodes CDR1 MNHEY and CDR2 SMNVEV (reference sequence). The CDR3 sequence: CASSLLGGSYEQYF. For the CDR3, the DNA is TGTGCCAGCAGTTTATTAGGGGGATCCTACGAGCAGTACTTC.